This is a list of T cell receptor beta chains from one sample in a study of T cells after yellow fever vaccination. TCRdb re-called the 5' RACE reads through MiXCR, storing one row per CDR3 protein. The sample yields about 26,000 distinct CDR3 sequences, roughly 4.7% seen once. The specimen was PBMCs, either bulk or a sorted T-cell subset (CD4+, CD8+, memory, or dextramer-sorted; not recorded which), collected on the day of the yellow fever booster vaccination. The source of these receptors is a man aged 18 to 35 who received the YFV17D yellow fever vaccine. Each CDR3 is given with its conserved first and last residue. A D gene is named only where the DNA matches it firmly. Size is omitted from some rows. Given values are once, few, many or a class for expanded clones.

>many|.|TRBJ1-1|12|TRBV7-2
CASSTYNTEAFF
TGTGCCAGCAGCACTTACAACACTGAAGCTTTCTTT
>many|TRBD1|TRBJ2-4|15|TRBV5-1
CASSLLLGQGNIQYF
TGCGCCAGCAGCTTGCTTTTGGGACAGGGAAACATTCAGTACTTC
>.|.|TRBJ2-7|16|TRBV21-1
CASSKYRDHVAYEQYF
TGTGCCAGCAGCAAATATAGGGACCACGTCGCCTACGAGCAGTACTTC
>many|.|TRBJ2-3|18|TRBV5-1
CASSLASRGGRGTDTQYF
TGCGCCAGCAGCTTGGCCTCCCGGGGAGGACGTGGCACAGATACGCAGTATTTT
>many|.|TRBJ1-4|13|TRBV29-1
CSVGVGNYEKLFF
TGCAGCGTTGGAGTGGGGAACTATGAAAAACTGTTTTTT
>many|TRBD1|TRBJ1-5|13|TRBV12-3/TRBV12-4
CASSGDRGQPQHF
TGTGCCAGCAGCGGAGACAGGGGACAGCCCCAGCATTTT
>.|.|TRBJ2-1|14|TRBV7-9
CAGSRGATYNEQFF
TGTGCCGGAAGCAGGGGAGCTACCTACAATGAGCAGTTCTTC
>.|.|TRBJ2-2|16|TRBV24-1
CATSERVGANTGELFF
TGTGCCACCAGTGAGAGAGTGGGGGCGAACACCGGGGAGCTGTTTTTT
>many|.|TRBJ2-1|14|TRBV6-1
CASSENSEYNEQFF
TGTGCCAGCAGTGAAAATTCGGAGTACAATGAGCAGTTCTTC
>many|TRBD1|TRBJ2-6|17|TRBV27
CASSSRQGPSGANVLTF
TGTGCCAGCAGTTCCCGACAGGGACCCTCTGGGGCCAACGTCCTGACTTTC
>many|.|TRBJ2-3|14|TRBV7-8
CASSLTRGADTQYF
TGTGCCAGCAGCTTGACGAGGGGGGCAGATACGCAGTATTTT
>many|.|TRBJ2-5|12|TRBV7-9
CASSLSMGTQYF
TGTGCCAGCAGCTTATCTATGGGGACCCAGTACTTC
>few|TRBD1|TRBJ2-2|15|TRBV7-2
CASGRGLTNTGELFF
TGTGCCAGCGGCAGGGGGCTGACGAACACCGGGGAGCTGTTTTTT
>many|TRBD2|TRBJ2-5|14|TRBV7-2
CASSPGLAGETQYF
TGTGCCAGCAGCCCGGGACTAGCGGGAGAGACCCAGTACTTC
>few|.|TRBJ2-5|16|TRBV5-1
CASSYGRGTLQETQYF
TGCGCCAGCAGCTACGGACGGGGGACGCTCCAAGAGACCCAGTACTTC
>few|.|TRBJ2-5|14|TRBV10-3
CASRSTDRQETQYF
TGTGCCAGCAGAAGTACGGACAGACAAGAGACCCAGTACTTC
>many|.|TRBJ2-5|17|TRBV7-8
CASSLDLLARGEGTQYF
TGTGCCAGCAGCTTAGATCTACTAGCCCGCGGCGAAGGGACCCAGTACTTC
>many|.|TRBJ1-4|11|TRBV5-1
CASSLGGKLFF
TGCGCCAGCAGCTTGGGCGGAAAACTGTTTTTT
>many|TRBD2|TRBJ2-1|16|TRBV5-6
CASSGVAGDSYNEQFF
TGTGCCAGCAGCGGGGTGGCGGGGGACTCCTACAATGAGCAGTTCTTC
>many|.|TRBJ1-5|13|TRBV12-3/TRBV12-4
CASLRERGQPQHF
TGTGCCAGCCTAAGAGAGAGGGGACAGCCCCAGCATTTT
>many|TRBD2|TRBJ2-5|14|TRBV6-5
CASGEGMSGETQYF
TGTGCCAGCGGGGAGGGTATGTCAGGAGAGACCCAGTACTTC
>.|.|TRBJ2-4|15|TRBV5-4
CASSLATGAKNIQYF
TGTGCCAGCAGCTTGGCCACAGGAGCCAAAAACATTCAGTACTTC
>.|.|TRBJ1-1|12|TRBV5-4
CASRFSGGQAFF
TGTGCCAGCAGGTTTTCGGGGGGACAAGCTTTCTTT
>many|.|TRBJ2-7|14|TRBV5-4
CASSLGVSAGEQYF
TGTGCCAGCAGCTTGGGGGTCTCCGCGGGGGAGCAGTACTTC
>many|.|TRBJ1-4|13|TRBV5-6
CASSLGDNEKLFF
TGTGCCAGCAGCTTGGGGGATAATGAAAAACTGTTTTTT
>few|TRBD2|TRBJ2-1|18|TRBV7-3
CASSWDRTSGGAYNEQFF
TGTGCCAGCAGCTGGGACCGGACTAGCGGGGGGGCGTACAATGAGCAGTTCTTC
>many|TRBD2|TRBJ2-3|17|TRBV5-6
CASSLLTSGGKSDTQYF
TGTGCCAGCAGCTTGTTGACTAGCGGGGGTAAATCAGATACGCAGTATTTT
>many|TRBD2|TRBJ2-3|17|TRBV12-3/TRBV12-4
CASSSTDLAGVTDTQYF
TGTGCCAGCAGTTCCACCGATCTAGCGGGGGTAACAGATACGCAGTATTTT
>many|.|TRBJ1-5|16|TRBV5-8
CASSLGTGLWNQPQHF
TGTGCCAGCAGCTTGGGTACTGGGCTGTGGAATCAGCCCCAGCATTTT
>many|TRBD1|TRBJ2-1|16|TRBV5-1
CASSLGGQGSYNEQFF
TGCGCCAGCAGCTTGGGGGGACAGGGCTCCTACAATGAGCAGTTCTTC
>few|.|TRBJ2-3|14|TRBV9
CASSVFDSTDTQYF
TGTGCCAGCAGCGTTTTTGATAGCACAGATACGCAGTATTTT
>few|TRBD2|TRBJ2-3|16|TRBV5-4
CASSSRSGGIDDTQYF
TGTGCCAGCAGCTCTCGTAGCGGGGGGATCGATGATACGCAGTATTTT
>many|.|TRBJ1-1|15|TRBV6-5
CASSYTYRGDTEAFF
TGTGCCAGCAGTTACACATACCGAGGCGACACTGAAGCTTTCTTT
>.|TRBD1|TRBJ2-3|15|TRBV5-4
CASSPGGQGGGTQYF
TGTGCCAGCAGCCCGGGCGGACAGGGTGGCGGTACGCAGTATTTT
>many|TRBD1|TRBJ1-1|14|TRBV20-1
CSARHGQGNTEAFF
TGCAGTGCTAGACACGGACAGGGGAACACTGAAGCTTTCTTT
>few|.|TRBJ2-3|15|TRBV15
CATSRDRETTDTQYF
TGTGCCACCAGCAGAGATAGAGAAACCACAGATACGCAGTATTTT
>many|TRBD1|TRBJ1-5|13|TRBV29-1
CSVSTGGNQPQHF
TGCAGCGTTTCTACAGGGGGGAATCAGCCCCAGCATTTT
>many|TRBD1|TRBJ1-1|19|TRBV4-3
CASSHRLYDRDRGRSEAFF
TGCGCCAGCAGCCACCGACTTTACGACCGGGACAGGGGAAGATCTGAAGCTTTCTTT
>many|.|TRBJ1-5|13|TRBV28
CASRQGSNQPQHF
TGTGCCAGCAGACAGGGTAGCAATCAGCCCCAGCATTTT
>many|.|TRBJ1-4|14|TRBV18
CASSPGTTNEKLFF
TGTGCCAGCTCGCCAGGGACAACTAATGAAAAACTGTTTTTT
>many|.|TRBJ2-7|17|TRBV21-1
CASSKDTRLLGTYEQYF
TGTGCCAGCAGCAAAGATACCCGATTGTTAGGGACCTACGAGCAGTACTTC
>many|.|TRBJ1-5|15|TRBV7-2
CASSLTGTNNQPQHF
TGTGCCAGCAGCCTCACCGGGACAAACAATCAGCCCCAGCATTTT
>many|TRBD2|TRBJ2-5|13|TRBV2
CASGDSGAETQYF
TGTGCCAGCGGAGATAGCGGGGCGGAGACCCAGTACTTC
>many|.|TRBJ1-3|15|TRBV7-2
CASSPFSQAGNTIYF
TGTGCCAGCAGTCCTTTCTCACAGGCTGGAAACACCATATATTTT
>.|TRBD1|TRBJ2-7|13|TRBV12-3/TRBV12-4
CASSLQGPHEQYF
TGTGCCAGCAGCCTACAGGGGCCCCACGAGCAGTACTTC
>many|TRBD1|TRBJ1-4|13|TRBV25-1
CASGGTGEEKLFF
TGTGCCAGCGGGGGGACAGGGGAGGAAAAACTGTTTTTT
>many|.|TRBJ2-3|14|TRBV2
CASSDGVSTDTQYF
TGTGCCAGCAGTGATGGGGTTAGCACAGATACGCAGTATTTT
>many|TRBD2|TRBJ2-4|14|TRBV6-2/TRBV6-3
CASDPGLAGDIQYF
TGTGCCAGCGACCCGGGACTAGCGGGAGACATTCAGTACTTC
>.|.|TRBJ1-2|11|TRBV30
CAWSVLGGYTF
TGTGCCTGGAGTGTACTAGGGGGCTACACCTTC
>many|.|TRBJ2-2|15|TRBV10-3
CAISESSGGPGELFF
TGTGCCATCAGTGAGTCGAGCGGAGGTCCCGGGGAGCTGTTTTTT
>many|.|TRBJ1-3|12|TRBV12-3/TRBV12-4
CASSSTGNTIYF
TGTGCCAGCAGCTCCACTGGAAACACCATATATTTT
>many|TRBD2|TRBJ2-3|18|TRBV6-5
CARKHPSGGAVGTDTQYF
TGTGCCAGAAAGCACCCCAGCGGGGGGGCCGTTGGCACAGATACGCAGTATTTT
>few|TRBD2|TRBJ2-1|11|TRBV2
CAGGTISEQFF
TGTGCCGGCGGGACTATCAGTGAGCAGTTCTTC
>.|.|TRBJ1-5|15|TRBV5-1
CASRPDSTFNQPQHF
TGCGCCAGCAGACCCGACAGTACCTTCAATCAGCCCCAGCATTTT
>.|TRBD2|TRBJ2-3|14|TRBV5-1
CASRGLATTDTQYF
TGCGCCAGCAGAGGACTAGCGACTACAGATACGCAGTATTTT